Listed below are T cell receptor beta chains from one sample, sequenced in a study of cytomegalovirus exposure and HLA in healthy donors. Clones were read by immunoSEQ multiplex PCR, and TCRdb kept only the in-frame ones, dropping some. The profile shows 90,000 to 110,000 clones, approximately 91% of them singletons. Material: PBMCs. The origin of the receptors is a woman aged 18-29 years in good health and CMV-seronegative. Both conserved end residues are part of each CDR3. Each record gives: J gene, clone size, D gene, V gene, CDR3 protein, CDR3 DNA. D genes are given only for firm matches. Expanded clones are given a class, and other clones once, few, many or no size at all.

J gene: TRBJ1-5; clone size: few; D gene: NA; V gene: TRBV19; CDR3 protein: CASSTGVKDQPQHF; CDR3 DNA: TGTGCCAGTAGTACAGGGGTTAAGGATCAGCCCCAGCATTTT
J gene: TRBJ2-1; clone size: NA; D gene: TRBD1; V gene: TRBV6-5; CDR3 protein: CASSFWTGSSYNEQFF; CDR3 DNA: TGTGCCAGCAGTTTCTGGACAGGTAGCTCCTACAATGAGCAGTTCTTC
J gene: TRBJ2-7; clone size: NA; D gene: TRBD2; V gene: TRBV9; CDR3 protein: CASSVEGSGVYEQYF; CDR3 DNA: TGTGCCAGCAGCGTAGAGGGTAGCGGGGTCTACGAGCAGTACTTC
J gene: TRBJ2-1; clone size: NA; D gene: NA; V gene: TRBV5-4; CDR3 protein: CASSPDSRGENEQFF; CDR3 DNA: TGTGCCAGCAGCCCGGACTCCAGGGGTGAGAATGAGCAGTTCTTC
J gene: TRBJ1-5; clone size: NA; D gene: NA; V gene: TRBV7-6; CDR3 protein: CASSLQGGIDNQPQHF; CDR3 DNA: TGTGCCAGCAGCTTGCAAGGGGGAATAGACAATCAGCCCCAGCATTTT
J gene: TRBJ2-2; clone size: NA; D gene: TRBD2; V gene: TRBV11-2; CDR3 protein: CASSFGGARAGELFF; CDR3 DNA: TGTGCCAGCAGCTTCGGGGGGGCCAGGGCCGGGGAGCTGTTTTTT
J gene: TRBJ1-2; clone size: NA; D gene: NA; V gene: TRBV18; CDR3 protein: CASSLIYRGGIDGYTF; CDR3 DNA: TGTGCCAGCTCACTAATCTACCGTGGAGGTATAGATGGCTACACCTTC
J gene: TRBJ2-1; clone size: once; D gene: TRBD2; V gene: TRBV7-9; CDR3 protein: CASSLALGGGDNEQFF; CDR3 DNA: TGTGCCAGCAGCTTAGCGTTGGGCGGGGGGGACAATGAGCAGTTCTTC
J gene: TRBJ1-2; clone size: NA; D gene: NA; V gene: TRBV11-2; CDR3 protein: CASGSANYGYTF; CDR3 DNA: TGTGCCAGCGGCAGCGCTAACTATGGCTACACCTTC
J gene: TRBJ2-7; clone size: NA; D gene: NA; V gene: TRBV7-3; CDR3 protein: CASSLTYGGLQYF; CDR3 DNA: TGTGCCAGCAGCTTAACGTACGGGGGGCTGCAGTACTTC
J gene: TRBJ2-2; clone size: NA; D gene: NA; V gene: TRBV6-4; CDR3 protein: CASRPQGNTGELFF; CDR3 DNA: TGTGCCAGCAGACCACAGGGGAACACCGGGGAGCTGTTTTTT
J gene: TRBJ2-7; clone size: NA; D gene: TRBD1; V gene: TRBV28; CDR3 protein: CASSFGQASYEQYF; CDR3 DNA: TGTGCCAGCAGTTTCGGACAGGCCTCCTACGAGCAGTACTTC
J gene: TRBJ2-3; clone size: NA; D gene: TRBD2; V gene: TRBV9; CDR3 protein: CASSLRGGPSTDTQYF; CDR3 DNA: TGTGCCAGCTCTCTCCGGGGGGGACCTAGCACAGATACGCAGTATTTT
J gene: TRBJ2-3; clone size: NA; D gene: TRBD2; V gene: TRBV19; CDR3 protein: CASSTPSGRVDTQYF; CDR3 DNA: TGTGCCAGTAGTACCCCTAGCGGGAGGGTGGATACGCAGTATTTT
J gene: TRBJ2-7; clone size: NA; D gene: TRBD1; V gene: TRBV15; CDR3 protein: CATSREGTGATYEQYF; CDR3 DNA: TGTGCCACCAGCAGAGAGGGCACAGGGGCCACCTACGAGCAGTACTTC
J gene: TRBJ2-2; clone size: NA; D gene: NA; V gene: TRBV25-1; CDR3 protein: CASSEGGPLNTGELFF; CDR3 DNA: TGTGCCAGCAGTGAGGGGGGTCCTTTGAACACCGGGGAGCTGTTTTTT
J gene: TRBJ1-2; clone size: few; D gene: TRBD1; V gene: TRBV6-5; CDR3 protein: CASNTPGQGYGYTF; CDR3 DNA: TGTGCCAGCAACACACCGGGACAGGGCTATGGCTACACCTTC
J gene: TRBJ1-2; clone size: NA; D gene: NA; V gene: TRBV28; CDR3 protein: CASLDSYGYTF; CDR3 DNA: TGTGCCAGTCTGGACAGCTATGGCTACACCTTC
J gene: TRBJ2-6; clone size: NA; D gene: TRBD2; V gene: TRBV28; CDR3 protein: CASSFNGLGGGSSGANVLTF; CDR3 DNA: TGTGCCAGCAGTTTCAATGGGTTGGGCGGGGGGAGCTCTGGGGCCAACGTCCTGACTTTC
J gene: TRBJ2-7; clone size: NA; D gene: NA; V gene: TRBV2; CDR3 protein: CASSYGSGTYEQYF; CDR3 DNA: TGTGCCAGCAGCTATGGGTCAGGGACCTACGAGCAGTACTTC
J gene: TRBJ1-1; clone size: NA; D gene: TRBD1; V gene: TRBV30; CDR3 protein: CAWSRGQAREAFF; CDR3 DNA: TGTGCCTGGAGTAGGGGACAGGCTCGTGAAGCTTTCTTT
J gene: TRBJ2-7; clone size: NA; D gene: NA; V gene: TRBV27; CDR3 protein: CASSARNSYEQYF; CDR3 DNA: TGTGCCAGCAGTGCGAGGAACTCCTACGAGCAGTACTTC
J gene: TRBJ2-2; clone size: NA; D gene: TRBD2; V gene: TRBV7-8; CDR3 protein: CASSLARLAGVRPNTGELFF; CDR3 DNA: TGTGCCAGCAGCTTAGCCCGGCTAGCGGGGGTTAGACCGAACACCGGGGAGCTGTTTTTT
J gene: TRBJ2-1; clone size: NA; D gene: NA; V gene: TRBV4-3; CDR3 protein: CASSQDLQYNEQFF; CDR3 DNA: TGCGCCAGCAGCCAAGATCTACAGTACAATGAGCAGTTCTTC
J gene: TRBJ1-3; clone size: NA; D gene: NA; V gene: TRBV5-1; CDR3 protein: CASSPGQRSLSAGNTIYF; CDR3 DNA: TGCGCCAGCAGTCCTGGACAGCGGTCCCTCTCTGCTGGAAACACCATATATTTT
J gene: TRBJ2-5; clone size: once; D gene: TRBD2; V gene: TRBV2; CDR3 protein: CATQGTASGKETQYF; CDR3 DNA: TGTGCCACCCAGGGCACGGCTAGCGGGAAAGAGACCCAGTACTTC
J gene: TRBJ2-7; clone size: NA; D gene: NA; V gene: TRBV10-1; CDR3 protein: CASSDPSDEQYF; CDR3 DNA: TGCGCCAGCAGTGACCCCTCCGACGAGCAGTACTTC
J gene: TRBJ2-2; clone size: NA; D gene: NA; V gene: TRBV27; CDR3 protein: CASSLRTVDTGELFF; CDR3 DNA: TGTGCCAGCAGTTTACGGACAGTTGACACCGGGGAGCTGTTTTTT
J gene: TRBJ2-7; clone size: NA; D gene: TRBD2; V gene: TRBV18; CDR3 protein: CASSPRGAGGSYEQYF; CDR3 DNA: TGTGCCAGCTCACCTAGGGGGGCGGGAGGATCCTACGAGCAGTACTTC